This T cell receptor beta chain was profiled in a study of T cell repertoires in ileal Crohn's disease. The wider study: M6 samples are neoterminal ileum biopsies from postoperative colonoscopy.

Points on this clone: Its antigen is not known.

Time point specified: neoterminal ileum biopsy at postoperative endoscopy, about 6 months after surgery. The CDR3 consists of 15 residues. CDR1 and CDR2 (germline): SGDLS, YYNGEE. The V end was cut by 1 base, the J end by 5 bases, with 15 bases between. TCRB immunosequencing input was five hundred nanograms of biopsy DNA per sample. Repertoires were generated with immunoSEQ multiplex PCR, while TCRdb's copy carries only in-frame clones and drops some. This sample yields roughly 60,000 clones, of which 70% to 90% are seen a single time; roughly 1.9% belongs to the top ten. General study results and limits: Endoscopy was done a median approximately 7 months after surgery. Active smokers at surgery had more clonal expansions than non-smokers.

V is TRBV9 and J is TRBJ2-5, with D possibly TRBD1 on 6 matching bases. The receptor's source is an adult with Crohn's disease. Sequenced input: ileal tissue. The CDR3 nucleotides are TGTGCCAGCAGCGTAACCCCAGGGGATGGGGAGACCCAGTACTTC. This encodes CASSVTPGDGETQYF. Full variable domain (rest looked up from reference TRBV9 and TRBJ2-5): DSGVTQTPKHLITATGQRVTLRCSPRSGDLSVYWYQQSLDQGLQFLIQYYNGEERAKGNILERFSAQQFPDLHSELNLSSLELGDSALYFCASSVTPGDGETQYFGPGTRLLVL.